The next 26 T cell receptor beta chains were all read from a single sample in a study of graft-versus-host responses after intestinal transplantation. The starting material, graft tissue, was processed to release intraepithelial and lamina propria lymphocytes. Data came from immunoSEQ multiplex PCR; TCRdb stores just in-frame clones and leaves some out. The sample has 60,000 to 65,000 clones, roughly 89% seen once; the top ten hold around 1.7%. The starting material was ileum tissue, obtained 350 to 400 days after transplant. The source is a human patient who received an intestinal transplant, so some T cells may come from the graft donor.

This clone has only one observation. This chain connects TRBV20-1 to TRBJ1-1; D is unclear. This CDR3 contains 11 residues. Trimming took 2 bases from V and 6 from J, leaving 7 bases between them. Germline V gene lookup returns CDR1 DFQATT and CDR2 SNEGSKA (reference sequence). For the CDR3, the DNA is TGCAGTGCTAGATACAGATCTGAAGCTTTCTTT. This encodes CSARYRSEAFF.

The table lists this clone with a count of one. The chain combines TRBV7-3 with TRBJ2-6; D may be TRBD2 (6 bases). CDR1 is SGHTA, CDR2 FQGTGA, per germline. CDR3 length equals 17 residues. The V end was cut by 4 bases, the J end by 3 bases, with 16 bases between. CDR3 amino acids: CASSSRVREYGANVLTF. DNA for the CDR3: TGTGCCAGCAGCTCCAGGGTCCGGGAGTATGGGGCCAACGTCCTGACTTTC. Full variable domain (missing parts from reference TRBV7-3 and TRBJ2-6): GAGVSQTPSNKVTEKGKYVELRCDPISGHTALYWYRQSLGQGPEFLIYFQGTGAADDSGLPNDRFFAVRPEGSVSTLKIQRTERGDSAVYLCASSSRVREYGANVLTFGAGSRLTVL.

Worth noting for this clone: Other DNA sequences in the same sample also yield this CDR3. This chain uses TRBV5-1 with TRBJ1-1, with a weak D call TRBD1 (6 bases). CDR3 length: 17 amino acids. With 4 bases removed from V and 0 bases from J, the gap between germline ends came to 19 bases. CDR1 and CDR2 from the germline V gene are SGHRS and YFSETQ. The CDR3 loop is CASSLSGAPVMNTEAFF. CDR3 bases: TGCGCCAGCAGCCTATCGGGGGCGCCGGTAATGAACACTGAAGCTTTCTTT.

V and J are TRBV13 and TRBJ2-7; 8 bases match TRBD2. CDR3 length: 15 residues. Germline V gene data show CDR1 as PRHDT and CDR2 as FYEKMQ (reference sequence). The trim removed 7 bases at V and 5 bases at J, leaving 13 bases unmatched. In DNA form, the CDR3 reads TGTGCCAGCACCCGTGCGGGGGGACGTTCCCACGAGCAGTACTTC. Protein sequence: CASTRAGGRSHEQYF.

The V call is TRBV29-1, the J call TRBJ2-6; D might be TRBD1 (6 bases). CDR3 length equals 14 residues. The germline V and J ends were trimmed by 7 bases and 1 base, with 11 bases remaining between them. Germline assignment: CDR1 SQVTM and CDR2 ANQGSEA. The CDR3 DNA reads TGCAGCGGGTATACAGGGTCTGGGGCCAACGTCCTGACTTTC. The encoded protein is CSGYTGSGANVLTF.

The rearrangement links TRBV10-3 to TRBJ1-6; TRBD1 is a possible D gene (5 bases). Germline V lookup: CDR1 ENHRY, CDR2 SYGVKD. Trimming pared 4 bases from V and 7 bases from J, leaving 17 bases between. The CDR3 contains 16 residues. CDR3 residues: CAISGGPGDQNSPLHF. The CDR3 nucleotides read TGTGCCATCAGTGGGGGACCGGGAGACCAAAATTCACCCCTCCACTTT.

The J gene is TRBJ2-5, the V gene TRBV5-4; D is tentatively TRBD1 or TRBD2 (5 bases each). CDR1 is SGHNT and CDR2 is YYREEE in the germline V gene (reference sequence). Deletions cut 2 bases from V and 1 base from J, with 12 bases between. This CDR3 has 15 residues. This CDR3 reads CASSLPLGTQETQYF. In DNA, the CDR3 is TGTGCCAGCAGCTTACCGCTCGGGACCCAAGAGACCCAGTACTTC.

The rearrangement joins TRBV7-2 to TRBJ2-5, with D perhaps matching TRBD2 (6 bases). V lost 1 base and J 4 bases, leaving 13 bases between the germline ends. In germline, CDR1 is SGHTA, CDR2 FQGNSA. The CDR3 spans 15 residues. CDR3 nucleotides: TGTGCCAGCAGCTTAGGGCCCACGGGGGTAGAGACCCAGTACTTC. The encoded protein is CASSLGPTGVETQYF.

This chain joins TRBV5-4 and TRBJ2-7, with D uncertain. This CDR3 spans 14 amino acids. The germline gives CDR1 SGHNT, CDR2 YYREEE (reference sequence). Trimming removed 6 bases from V and 3 bases from J, with 16 bases in between. CDR3 sequence: CASTIFDSFYEQYF. Written as DNA, the CDR3 is TGTGCCAGCACGATCTTTGACTCTTTCTACGAGCAGTACTTC.

This chain links TRBV6-6 with TRBJ1-5, with D possibly TRBD1 on 5 matching bases. Germline values: CDR1 MNHNY, CDR2 SVGAGI (reference sequence). V dropped 1 base and J dropped 7 bases, with 8 bases sitting between them. This CDR3 comprises 13 residues. CDR3 residues: CASSYFGGQPQHF. CDR3 DNA sequence: TGTGCCAGCAGTTACTTTGGGGGACAGCCCCAGCATTTT.

This clone was counted only a few times. The chain joins TRBV4-1 to TRBJ2-3; the D gene is possibly TRBD2 (5 bases). The CDR3 loop spans 15 amino acids. V shed 0 bases and J shed 1 base, with 8 bases lying between them. CDR1 MGHRA and CDR2 YSYEKL come from the germline V gene. The CDR3 nucleotides read TGCGCCAGCAGCCAAGAGGGAGTCGGCACAGATACGCAGTATTTT. It translates to CASSQEGVGTDTQYF.

This chain joins TRBV5-1 and TRBJ2-1, with TRBD2 matching 12 bases. This CDR3 spans 16 amino acids. Germline CDR1 is SGHRS and CDR2 is YFSETQ. Trimming took 4 bases from V and 4 from J; bases not matched to a gene: 6. The CDR3 DNA follows: TGCGCCAGCAGCCCACTAACTAGCGGGGGGTACAATGAGCAGTTCTTC. Protein sequence: CASSPLTSGGYNEQFF.

The genes are TRBV28 and TRBJ1-1; D is perhaps TRBD1 (6 bases). The CDR3 totals 15 residues. The V gene's germline CDR1 is MDHEN and CDR2 SYDVKM. Trimming took off 10 bases at V and 2 bases at J, with 20 bases between the two ends. The chain's CDR3 is CATLELGAGNTEAFF. CDR3 bases: TGTGCCACCTTGGAATTGGGGGCTGGTAACACTGAAGCTTTCTTT.

This chain joins TRBV7-6 and TRBJ2-5; perhaps TRBD1 as D (5 bases). This CDR3 contains 14 residues. Germline CDR1 is SGHVS and CDR2 is FNYEAQ. V shed 1 base and J shed 4 bases, with 10 bases lying between them. The chain's CDR3 is CASSLDVRAETQYF. Here the CDR3 DNA reads TGTGCCAGCAGCTTAGACGTCAGGGCAGAGACCCAGTACTTC.

The rearrangement uses TRBV6-5 and TRBJ1-5; D is perhaps TRBD1 (6 bases). Per germline, CDR1 MNHEY and CDR2 SVGAGI. The V gene lost 6 bases and the J gene lost 0 bases, with 12 bases spanning the gap. The CDR3 totals 15 residues. The CDR3 loop is CASSPDSYSNQPQHF. The CDR3 DNA is TGTGCCAGCAGCCCGGACAGTTATAGCAATCAGCCCCAGCATTTT.

The chain combines TRBV28 with TRBJ2-5; tentative D call: TRBD2 (6 bases). The CDR3 covers 15 residues. Germline CDR1 reads MDHEN; CDR2 reads SYDVKM. Trimming stripped 3 bases from V and 5 bases from J, with 16 bases between. This CDR3 is CASSFFQGGWETQYF. CDR3 nucleotides: TGTGCCAGCAGTTTTTTTCAGGGAGGATGGGAGACCCAGTACTTC.

This clone was seen a single time. The chain is built from TRBV6-5 and TRBJ2-3; 7 nucleotides agree with TRBD1. Germline values: CDR1 MNHEY, CDR2 SVGAGI. The V and J ends lost 4 bases and 2 bases, in that order; junction bases with no gene match: 3. The CDR3 is 14 residues long. CDR3 loop: CASSWDSFTDTQYF. The CDR3 DNA reads as TGTGCCAGCAGTTGGGACAGCTTCACAGATACGCAGTATTTT.

This sequence joins TRBV5-1 and TRBJ1-4, with 10 bases identical to TRBD1. This CDR3 comprises 15 residues. Germline V CDR1 and CDR2: SGHRS, YFSETQ. V trimming: 3 bases; J trimming: 8 bases; junction bases outside the gene matches: 7. This CDR3 reads CASSSYRDRGEKLFF. The CDR3 bases are TGCGCCAGCAGCTCCTACCGGGACAGGGGCGAAAAACTGTTTTTT. Together with reference TRBV5-1 and TRBJ1-4, the CDR3 gives the full variable domain: KAGVTQTPRYLIKTRGQQVTLSCSPISGHRSVSWYQQTPGQGLQFLFEYFSETQRNKGNFPGRFSGRQFSNSRSEMNVSTLELGDSALYLCASSSYRDRGEKLFFGSGTQLSVL.

This sequence joins TRBV6-1 and TRBJ1-3, with 11 bases identical to TRBD1. This CDR3 contains 14 residues. The V gene's germline CDR1 is MNHNS and CDR2 SASEGT. V lost 4 bases, J lost 9 bases, and 5 bases stayed unmatched. CDR3 loop: CASSAGQGVGTIYF. CDR3 bases: TGTGCCAGCAGTGCGGGACAGGGGGTCGGCACCATATATTTT.

This clone was found a few times. The rearrangement joins TRBV5-6 to TRBJ2-7, with D hard to call. CDR1 SGHDT and CDR2 YYEEEE come from the germline V gene. This CDR3 has 14 residues. V dropped 4 bases and J dropped 2 bases, with 13 bases sitting between them. The CDR3 nucleotides read TGTGCCAGCAGCCCGCGACTGATTACCTACGAGCAGTACTTC. Translating gives CASSPRLITYEQYF.

This clone was observed a single time. The DNA for the CDR3 is TGCGCCAGCAGCCAAGATAGGGGGGATTACGAGCAGTACTTC. It translates to CASSQDRGDYEQYF. The chain carries TRBV4-1 and TRBJ2-5; D tentatively reads TRBD1 or TRBD2 (6 bases each). The J call may not be correct, given that the DNA end is closer to TRBJ2-7. This CDR3 is built from 14 residues. Germline CDR1 and CDR2: MGHRA and YSYEKL.

The chain uses TRBV2 and TRBJ1-5; 7 nucleotides line up with TRBD1. The CDR3 loop spans 14 amino acids. The germline gives CDR1 SNHLY, CDR2 FYNNEI. Unmatched junction bases numbered 6, after V lost 8 bases and J lost 2 bases. CDR3 DNA: TGTGCCAGCGGACAGGCTGTACGCAATCAGCCCCAGCATTTT. This translates into CASGQAVRNQPQHF.

The V gene is TRBV5-4, the J gene TRBJ2-4; D is uncertain. Trimming stripped 3 bases from V and 5 bases from J, with 12 bases between. The CDR3 has 14 amino acids. Per germline, CDR1 SGHNT and CDR2 YYREEE (reference sequence). The DNA of the CDR3 is TGTGCCAGCAGCTACACGGGCCAACAAAACATTCAGTACTTC. Translation: CASSYTGQQNIQYF. The entire variable domain, with the rest obtained from reference TRBV5-4 and TRBJ2-4, is as follows: ETGVTQSPTHLIKTRGQQVTLRCSSQSGHNTVSWYQQALGQGPQFIFQYYREEENGRGNFPPRFSGLQFPNYSSELNVNALELDDSALYLCASSYTGQQNIQYFGAGTRLSVL.

V gene TRBV29-1 combines with J gene TRBJ1-2; 11 bases line up with TRBD1. From germline, CDR1 is SQVTM and CDR2 ANQGSEA. The CDR3 is 13 residues long. Trimming cost V 7 bases and J 3 bases; bases outside gene matches: 4. CDR3 sequence reads: CSGSGQGDYGYTF. CDR3 sequence (DNA): TGCAGCGGATCGGGACAGGGGGACTATGGCTACACCTTC.

The chain links TRBV5-1 to TRBJ2-3; D gene ambiguous. V was clipped by 0 bases and J by 4 bases, with 6 bases between them. The CDR3 runs 13 residues. The germline CDR1 and CDR2 sequences are SGHRS and YFSETQ. Here the CDR3 reads CASSLVLADTQYF. For the CDR3, the DNA is TGCGCCAGCAGCTTGGTACTTGCAGATACGCAGTATTTT.

V is TRBV14 and J is TRBJ1-2; D is undetermined. The CDR3 loop spans 15 amino acids. Per germline, CDR1 SGHDN and CDR2 FVKESK. With 0 bases removed from V and 4 bases from J, the gap between germline ends came to 12 bases. The chain's CDR3 is CASSQEVAKPYGYTF. CDR3 coding DNA: TGTGCCAGCAGCCAAGAAGTAGCTAAACCCTATGGCTACACCTTC.